This TCR beta chain was documented in a study of T cell responses to AZD1222 COVID-19 vaccine. V gave up 4 bases and J gave up 7 bases; unmatched junction bases: 13. Germline V gives CDR1 SGDLS, CDR2 YYNGEE. The CDR3 consists of 15 residues. Points from the study as a whole: Two doses of AZD1222 preceded a rise in Spike-specific TCR breadth and depth. Mostly white British, mostly female donors; authors suggested clonal diversity may be underestimated. Nearly half of the spike-specific TCRs reportedly recognize variant regions that carry no mutations.

In this sample, this clone turned up once. Its antigen is as yet unknown. Libraries were prepared by immunoSEQ multiplex PCR; TCRdb keeps only in-frame clonotypes and omits some of them. The profile shows 95,000 or so clones, 70% to 90% of them singletons. The clonotype comes from an adult in good health. This chain uses TRBV9 with TRBJ1-1; 7 nucleotides agree with TRBD1. The specimen comprised peripheral blood, sampled on day 0 of AZD1222 vaccination. Written as DNA, the CDR3 is TGTGCCAGCAGCCTTGACAGGGAGGGGGAGAGTGAAGCTTTCTTT. Translating it yields CASSLDREGESEAFF.